The source of this TCR beta chain is a study of identical twins. Template switching created a universal primer site, and the cDNA included unique molecular identifiers. From the 5' RACE reads, TCRdb called clonotypes with MiXCR, one entry per CDR3 protein. The sample lists about 890,000 distinct CDR3 sequences; roughly 12% were seen once. This clonotype was counted only a few times. V gave up 5 bases and J gave up 1 base; unmatched junction bases: 8. CDR1 and CDR2 from the germline V gene are SGHTA and FQGNSA. The CDR3 consists of 16 residues. The sample was also reused in another study, on yellow fever vaccine responses in identical twins. As that study records: Reportedly, the response of twins' T cells to the vaccine seemed partly convergent, partly personalized.

The sequencing input was PBMCs. This clonotype originated in a woman aged 18-30 years in good health. This chain joins TRBV7-2 and TRBJ2-3; 8 positions agree with TRBD2. CDR3: CASSIGGSGGTDTQYF. As DNA, the CDR3 is TGTGCCAGCAGCATAGGGGGTAGCGGGGGCACAGATACGCAGTATTTT.